This T cell receptor (beta chain) was sequenced during a study of shared clonotypes between healthy human individuals. Study-level background: Ranging from 18 to 49 in age, donors were a couple of women and three men.

V was trimmed by 6 bases and J by 7 bases, leaving 13 bases between them. The CDR3 is 12 amino acids. The V gene's germline CDR1 is SGHTA and CDR2 FQGNSA. To note about this clone: The antigen is unknown.

Sequencing used immunoSEQ multiplex PCR; TCRdb keeps in-frame clones, though not all of them. The repertoire consists of around 1.6 million clones, with under 99% occurring once and the leading ten covering about 0.45%. Negatively enriched CD4+ T cells were divided by CD45RA into naive and memory. Study-level findings and limits: Rarefaction analysis demonstrated incomplete sorted-subset sequencing notwithstanding large depth. Represented diversity (both genetic and exposure-history) was limited by the small number of donors.

The sample taken for sequencing was naive CD4+ T cells sorted from blood. Subset denoted: CD45RA+ positively selected. The receptor was derived from a man aged 25 to 45 in good health. The chain joins TRBV7-2 to TRBJ2-7; D perhaps matches TRBD2 (5 bases). The CDR3 reads CASRFASGEQYF. Here the CDR3 DNA reads TGTGCCAGCAGATTCGCTTCGGGGGAGCAGTACTTC.